This note documents a single T cell receptor beta chain sequence. What it recognizes is unknown. The data were taken from a study of neoadjuvant nivolumab and ipilimumab in lung cancer. Study-level information: Nivolumab 3 mg/kg was given days 1, 15 and 29, plus ipilimumab 1 mg/kg day 1 in combination.

Generated by immunoSEQ multiplex PCR, the TCRdb table keeps only in-frame clones and is missing some. This sample carries more than 25,000 clones, 60% to 85% of them seen once, and the ten largest clones take 15% to 20%. CDR1 is MNHNS, CDR2 SASEGT, per germline. The germline V and J ends were trimmed by 3 bases and 6 bases, with 8 bases remaining between them. The CDR3 contains 12 residues. General observations from the study: From pretherapy to surgery, tumor richness and clonality rose with dual therapy. TCR clonality did not significantly correlate with pathologic tumor regression. TCR richness and clonality were higher in tumors than adjacent uninvolved lung.

V usage is TRBV6-1 and J usage is TRBJ1-2; D is unclear. This clonotype was sampled from an adult with non-small cell lung cancer. Material: tumor tissue, obtained after neoadjuvant nivolumab, alone or with ipilimumab, at or shortly before surgery. The DNA of the CDR3 is TGTGCCAGCAGTGAGAAGTGGGATGGCTACACCTTC. Encoded protein: CASSEKWDGYTF.